Sequencing of this T cell receptor (beta chain) was carried out in a study of cytomegalovirus exposure and HLA in healthy donors. Study observations and caveats: Earlier analysis found most TCR beta V segments productive about 87% or about 30% of the time.

The PCR was carried out with 60 Vbeta primers and 13 Jbeta primers. The repertoire was sequenced with immunoSEQ multiplex PCR; TCRdb's copy has only in-frame clones and lacks some. This repertoire shows under 300,000 clones, 81% found once; its top ten account for approximately 8.4%. Trimming pared 0 bases from V and 8 bases from J, leaving 13 bases between. Germline V gene sequence: CDR1 KGHSH, CDR2 LQKENI. The CDR3 spans 15 residues. Remarks on this clone: What it recognizes is unknown.

The chain couples TRBV18 to TRBJ1-4; D might be TRBD1 (5 bases). The TCR comes from an older woman in good health and CMV-seropositive. The sequenced material came from PBMCs. CDR3 in amino acids: CASSPPAGDGEKLFF. In nucleotides, the CDR3 is TGTGCCAGCTCACCACCGGCGGGGGACGGAGAAAAACTGTTTTTT.